A single sample gave rise to the 10 T cell receptor beta chains below, sequenced in a study of blood T cell repertoires in COVID-19. The table came from immunoSEQ multiplex PCR; TCRdb's copy has only in-frame clones and leaves some out. The table includes around 270,000 clones, less than 90% detected once. Sequencing was carried out using peripheral blood. These receptors were collected from a man between 60 and 75 years old who had recovered from COVID-19.

This chain connects TRBV5-1 to TRBJ2-3; 8 nucleotides line up with TRBD2. This CDR3 has 15 amino acids. Trimming at V came to 4 bases and at J to 2 bases, leaving 6 bases not matched to a gene. The germline V gene encodes CDR1 SGHRS and CDR2 YFSETQ. The CDR3 DNA reads as TGCGCCAGCAGCACTCTAGCGGGTACCACAGATACGCAGTATTTT. It encodes CASSTLAGTTDTQYF.

In the case of this clone: At one boundary the junction diverges from the germline segment, which might be a read error. This chain joins TRBV9 and TRBJ2-1; 10 bases fit TRBD1. This CDR3 spans 16 amino acids. Looked up from germline, CDR1 is SGDLS and CDR2 is YYNGEE. CDR3 sequence reads: CASSVDGTGAYTEQFF. The CDR3 DNA follows: TGTGCCAGCAGCGTAGATGGGACAGGGGCGTACACTGAGCAGTTCTTC.

The CDR3 region has the DNA TGTGCCAGCACCGTTAGCGGGGGGGTGCTCAATGAGCAGTTCTTC. It yields the protein CASTVSGGVLNEQFF. This chain uses TRBV7-9 with TRBJ2-1; 11 nucleotides line up with TRBD2. The CDR3 has 15 residues. V trimming: 7 bases; J trimming: 6 bases; junction bases outside the gene matches: 8. CDR1 is SEHNR and CDR2 is FQNEAQ in the germline V gene (reference sequence).

Details on this clone: This sample includes further DNA sequences coding for the same CDR3. The chain couples TRBV11-2 to TRBJ2-7; 8 bases line up with TRBD1. Germline V gene sequence: CDR1 SGHAT, CDR2 FQNNGV. The CDR3 totals 14 residues. V lost 4 bases and J lost 2; bases outside the gene matches: 4. CDR3 amino acids: CASSSGQGAYEQYF. CDR3 in DNA: TGTGCCAGCAGCTCCGGACAGGGCGCCTACGAGCAGTACTTC.

The V and J genes are TRBV10-3 and TRBJ2-1; 12 nucleotides line up with TRBD2. V dropped 5 bases and J dropped 4; count of bases not matched to a gene: 9. The CDR3 extends over 17 amino acids. From germline, CDR1 is ENHRY and CDR2 SYGVKD. CDR3 loop: CAISKDPLAGGYNEQFF. The CDR3 DNA sequence: TGTGCCATCAGTAAAGATCCACTAGCGGGGGGTTACAATGAGCAGTTCTTC.

The rearrangement joins TRBV3-1 (or the pseudogene TRBV3-2) to TRBJ2-1; 10 bases fit TRBD2. Per germline, CDR1 LGHDT and CDR2 YNNKEL (reference sequence). V lost 4 bases and J lost 9; bases outside the gene matches: 9. This CDR3 is 15 amino acids long. In DNA, the CDR3 is TGTGCCAGCAGCCTCGCACTAGCGGGATTTTTTGAGCAGTTCTTC. Translating it yields CASSLALAGFFEQFF.

This chain uses TRBV9 with TRBJ2-7; 9 bases are a match to TRBD2. The CDR3 is made up of 15 amino acids. Germline values: CDR1 SGDLS, CDR2 YYNGEE. Trimming at V came to 0 bases and at J to 4 bases, leaving 5 bases not matched to a gene. The CDR3 region has the DNA TGTGCCAGCAGCGTAGGGCTAGCGGGACTATACGAGCAGTACTTC. This gives the protein CASSVGLAGLYEQYF.

V gene TRBV18 combines with J gene TRBJ1-6; D remains ambiguous. The CDR3 is 14 amino acids. CDR1 is KGHSH and CDR2 is LQKENI in the germline V gene. Trimming took off 3 bases at V and 4 bases at J, with 7 bases between the two ends. The CDR3 DNA sequence: TGTGCCAGCTCACCGTCCACTTATAATTCACCCCTCCACTTT. This sequence encodes CASSPSTYNSPLHF.

This clone was detected only a few times. Other DNA variants within this sample encode the same CDR3. This chain links TRBV11-3 with TRBJ1-1; D remains unclear. In germline, CDR1 is SGHNT, CDR2 YENEEA. The CDR3 runs 13 residues. Trimming shortened V by 3 bases and J by 2 bases, and 7 bases separated the two germline ends. Written as DNA, the CDR3 is TGTGCCAGCAGCTTGGGCAGAAACACTGAAGCTTTCTTT. Translated: CASSLGRNTEAFF.

CDR3 bases: TGTGCCAGCAGCCAGCCCGGGACACCGAGCACAGATACGCAGTATTTT. Protein: CASSQPGTPSTDTQYF. The rearrangement joins TRBV3-1 (or the pseudogene TRBV3-2) to TRBJ2-3; D possibly corresponds to TRBD1 (6 bases). In germline, CDR1 is LGHDT, CDR2 YNNKEL (reference sequence). This CDR3 is built from 16 residues. With 3 bases removed from V and 0 bases from J, the gap between germline ends came to 13 bases.